The 20 T cell receptor beta chains below all came from one sample that was sequenced in a study of vaccination effects on CD4 cells after COVID-19. Antigen-specific CD4+ T cells expanded by the ViraFEST assay with viral peptide pools were then sequenced. Once cultured for around 11 days, the cells underwent separation to obtain CD4+ T cells. Each person got two doses of an mRNA SARS-CoV-2 vaccine, BNT162b2 or mRNA-1273. No antigen has been identified for these receptors. Produced via immunoSEQ multiplex PCR; TCRdb's table is partial and in-frame only. The sample comprises under 40,000 clones, 70% to 85% of which are singletons, and about 2% rests with the top ten. The sample here was CD4+ T cells from PBMCs cultured with HCoV-NL63 spike peptides, taken after COVID-19 vaccination. These receptors came from a human donor who received a COVID-19 vaccine. Some clones in this sample may be carry-over from other donors' samples.

The chain is built from TRBV2 and TRBJ2-7; the D gene is possibly TRBD1 (6 bases). Trimming shortened V by 5 bases and J by 12 bases, and 20 bases separated the two germline ends. The germline V gene has CDR1 SNHLY and CDR2 FYNNEI. This CDR3 contains 13 residues. The chain's CDR3 is CASSPNGQETGYV. The CDR3, as DNA: TGTGCCAGCAGTCCAAACGGGCAAGAGACAGGGTACGTC.

The CDR3, as DNA: TGTGCCAGCAGCTTAGGGACAGGGTACGGAAATGAGCAGTTCTTC. Its protein is CASSLGTGYGNEQFF. This sequence joins TRBV7-2 and TRBJ2-1, with TRBD1 matching over 8 bases. V was pared by 1 base and J by 7 bases, with 6 bases of the junction left unmatched. The CDR3 contains 15 residues. Germline V CDR1 and CDR2: SGHTA, FQGNSA.

The chain couples TRBV12-5 to TRBJ1-5, with no clear D. The V end lost 2 bases, the J end lost 2 bases, and 10 bases lay between the germline ends. The CDR3 length is 15 residues. The germline gives CDR1 LGHNT, CDR2 FRNRAP. The CDR3 bases are TGTGCTAGTGGTTTGACAAATATGGGCAATCAGCCCCAGCATTTT. Protein product: CASGLTNMGNQPQHF.

The chain joins TRBV5-1 to TRBJ2-1; tentative D call: TRBD1 (5 bases). The V end was cut by 2 bases, the J end by 0 bases, with 9 bases between. This CDR3 contains 15 residues. Per germline, CDR1 SGHRS and CDR2 YFSETQ. Written as DNA, the CDR3 is TGCGCCAGCAGCTTCCAGGGAAGCTCCTACAATGAGCAGTTCTTC. Translating gives CASSFQGSSYNEQFF. The entire variable domain, with the rest obtained from reference TRBV5-1 and TRBJ2-1, is as follows: KAGVTQTPRYLIKTRGQQVTLSCSPISGHRSVSWYQQTPGQGLQFLFEYFSETQRNKGNFPGRFSGRQFSNSRSEMNVSTLELGDSALYLCASSFQGSSYNEQFFGPGTRLTVL.

The chain is built from TRBV21-1 and TRBJ1-2; the D call TRBD1 from the table was never checked on the DNA. TRBV21-1 is classified as a pseudogene. This CDR3 region has 15 residues. The CDR3 nucleotides read TGTGCCACCACCCTTACAGGGGAATCTAACTATGGCTACACCTTC. Its translation is CATTLTGESNYGYTF.

This clone was observed a few times. J is TRBJ1-2 and V is TRBV7-2; 7 bases match TRBD1. V trimming: 6 bases; J trimming: 4 bases; junction bases outside the gene matches: 8. The CDR3 has 14 residues. Per germline, CDR1 SGHTA and CDR2 FQGNSA. Written as DNA, the CDR3 is TGTGCCAGCAGTTTTAACAGGGGAGCCTATGGCTACACCTTC. Translated, it gives CASSFNRGAYGYTF.

The J gene is TRBJ2-7, the V gene TRBV6-5; 10 bases are a match to TRBD1. V was clipped by 6 bases and J by 4 bases; unmatched bases: 9. Germline assignment: CDR1 MNHEY and CDR2 SVGAGI. The CDR3 is 15 residues long. CDR3 bases: TGTGCCAGCAGGAAAGGGACAGGGGCCCAATACGAGCAGTACGTC. Its translation: CASRKGTGAQYEQYV.

The count of this clone is one. The rearrangement uses TRBV18 and TRBJ1-1; D remains ambiguous. V was shortened by 2 bases and J by 3 bases, with 13 bases between the two germline ends. The CDR3 consists of 15 residues. Germline assignment: CDR1 KGHSH and CDR2 LQKENI. CDR3 coding DNA: TGTGCCAGCTCACCAAAGAGGACCATCGACACTGAAGCTTTCTTT. Its protein product is CASSPKRTIDTEAFF.

The chain has TRBV5-5 and TRBJ1-1; D is perhaps TRBD1 (6 bases). The CDR3 runs 14 residues. Trimming left V 4 bases short and J 3 bases short, with 13 bases between. Germline CDR1 and CDR2: SGHKS and YYEKEE (reference sequence). CDR3 bases: TGTGCCAGCAGCGGAAATACAGGGTACACTGAAGCTTTCTTT. Protein sequence: CASSGNTGYTEAFF.

The chain uses TRBV24-1 and TRBJ1-1; possibly TRBD1 for D (5 bases). Trimming took 9 bases from V and 5 from J, leaving 15 bases between them. The CDR3 runs to 13 residues. Germline V gene data show CDR1 as KGHDR and CDR2 as SFDVKD. CDR3 coding DNA: TGTGCCACCCAAACCACGGGGGGTACTGAAGCTTTCTTT. Translating gives CATQTTGGTEAFF.

J is TRBJ2-2 and V is TRBV4-1; tentatively, D is TRBD2 (5 bases). The germline gives CDR1 MGHRA, CDR2 YSYEKL. This CDR3 is 17 amino acids long. V was trimmed by 4 bases and J by 6 bases, leaving 21 bases between them. The CDR3 spells CASSLTPQRIGSGELFF. In DNA, the CDR3 is TGCGCCAGCAGCCTAACACCTCAGCGGATAGGCTCCGGGGAGCTGTTTTTT.

This rearrangement joins TRBV28 to TRBJ1-2, with 10 bases identical to TRBD1. CDR1 MDHEN and CDR2 SYDVKM come from the germline V gene. This CDR3 is built from 14 residues. V lost 5 bases, J lost 3 bases, and 3 bases stayed unmatched. The CDR3 loop is CASSTTGGDYGYTF. The CDR3 bases are TGTGCCAGCAGTACGACAGGGGGCGACTATGGCTACACCTTC.

The chain employs TRBV5-1 and TRBJ2-3; perhaps TRBD2 as D (6 bases). CDR3 length: 15 residues. V was pared by 2 bases and J by 5 bases, with 15 bases between. Per germline, CDR1 SGHRS and CDR2 YFSETQ. The CDR3 region has the DNA TGCGCCAGCAGCTTATACGGGGGAGGTGAAGATACGCAGTATTTT. Protein sequence: CASSLYGGGEDTQYF.

The CDR3 DNA sequence: TGTGCCAGCACTGACACTTTAGGATCTCGGCAGTACGTC. Its protein is CASTDTLGSRQYV. V and J are TRBV2 and TRBJ2-7, with D unclear. V was clipped by 7 bases and J by 9 bases, with 19 bases between them. Germline V gene data show CDR1 as SNHLY and CDR2 as FYNNEI. This CDR3 comprises 13 residues.

A single count supports this clone. V and J are TRBV20-1 and TRBJ1-5; no clear D gene. V shed 3 bases and J shed 3 bases, with 12 bases lying between them. CDR3 length: 14 amino acids. Germline V lookup: CDR1 DFQATT, CDR2 SNEGSKA (reference sequence). The DNA of the CDR3 is TGCAGTGCTAGTAAGGCTGCGCTCAATCAGCCCCAGCATTTT. Its protein is CSASKAALNQPQHF.

This clone was counted a single time. The CDR3 loop reads CSTDRVNTEAFF. The CDR3 coding sequence is TGCAGCACTGACAGGGTAAACACTGAAGCTTTCTTT. This chain uses TRBV29-1 with TRBJ1-1; 7 bases agree with TRBD1. The CDR3 has 12 residues. Germline values: CDR1 SQVTM, CDR2 ANQGSEA. The V and J ends lost 8 bases and 2 bases, in that order; junction bases with no gene match: 5.

The rearrangement joins TRBV28 to TRBJ1-2; D is uncertain. CDR3 length: 14 residues. V shed 3 bases and J shed 5 bases, with 13 bases lying between them. Germline V gene data show CDR1 as MDHEN and CDR2 as SYDVKM. The CDR3 sequence: CASSLSDGSYGYTF. In DNA form, the CDR3 reads TGTGCCAGCAGTTTGTCGGACGGGAGTTATGGCTACACCTTC.

V gene TRBV7-3 combines with J gene TRBJ2-5, with D perhaps matching TRBD1 (6 bases). The CDR3 length is 15 residues. V lost 4 bases, J lost 0 bases, and 12 bases lay in between. CDR1 SGHTA and CDR2 FQGTGA come from the germline V gene. The CDR3, as DNA: TGTGCCAGCAGCTCCAACGGACAGTACCAAGAGACCCAGTACTTC. Translation gives CASSSNGQYQETQYF.

V gene TRBV7-2 combines with J gene TRBJ2-2, with D possibly being TRBD1 (6 bases). Trimming left V 6 bases short and J 0 bases short, with 11 bases between. Germline CDR1 and CDR2: SGHTA and FQGNSA. The CDR3 extends over 15 amino acids. CDR3 DNA sequence: TGTGCCAGCAGTGGACAGTTTACGAACACCGGGGAGCTGTTTTTT. Amino acids: CASSGQFTNTGELFF.

The rearrangement joins TRBV24-1 to TRBJ2-5; D is perhaps TRBD1 (5 bases). Trimming took off 4 bases at V and 2 bases at J, with 10 bases between the two ends. In germline, CDR1 is KGHDR, CDR2 SFDVKD. The CDR3 runs 14 residues. In DNA, the CDR3 is TGTGCCACCAGTGACTCCAGGGTTCAAGAGACCCAGTACTTC. Translating it yields CATSDSRVQETQYF.